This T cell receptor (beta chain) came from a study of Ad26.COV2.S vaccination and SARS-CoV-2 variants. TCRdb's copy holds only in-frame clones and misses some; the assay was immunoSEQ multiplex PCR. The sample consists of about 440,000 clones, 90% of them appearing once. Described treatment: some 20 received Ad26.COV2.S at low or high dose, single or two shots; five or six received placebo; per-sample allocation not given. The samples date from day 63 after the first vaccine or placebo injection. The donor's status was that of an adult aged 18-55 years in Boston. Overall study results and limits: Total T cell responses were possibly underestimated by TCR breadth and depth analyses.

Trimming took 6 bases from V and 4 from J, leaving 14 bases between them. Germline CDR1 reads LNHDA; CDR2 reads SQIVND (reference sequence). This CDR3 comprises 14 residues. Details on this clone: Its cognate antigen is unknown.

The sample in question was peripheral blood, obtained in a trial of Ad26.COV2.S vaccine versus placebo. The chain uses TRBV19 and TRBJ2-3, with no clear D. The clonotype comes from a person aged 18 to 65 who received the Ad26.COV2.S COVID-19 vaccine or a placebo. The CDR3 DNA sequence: TGTGCCAGTAGCCGAAGTGAGACACCAGATACGCAGTATTTT. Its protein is CASSRSETPDTQYF.